The 5 T cell receptor beta chains given below trace back to one sample, sequenced in a study of early T cells in non-severe SARS-CoV-2 infection. TCRdb re-called the 5' RACE reads with MiXCR, one entry per CDR3 protein. This table holds approximately 70,000 distinct CDR3 sequences, less than 15% found once. The sequencing input was whole blood. These receptors were obtained from an adult who was a healthcare worker with PCR-confirmed SARS-CoV-2 infection or an uninfected control (not recorded which).

This clonotype was observed at least ten times. The chain recombines TRBV11-2 with TRBJ2-4; D is undetermined. Trimming took off 4 bases at V and 4 bases at J, with 8 bases between the two ends. Germline CDR1 reads SGHAT; CDR2 reads FQNNGV. The CDR3 is 13 residues long. The CDR3 spells CASSSRRKNIQYF. The CDR3 region has the DNA TGTGCCAGCAGCTCTCGAAGGAAAAACATTCAGTACTTC.

This clonotype was detected only a few times. The CDR3 here is CSATGMGDTQYF. The CDR3 nucleotides read TGCAGTGCTACTGGGATGGGGGATACGCAGTATTTT. V usage is TRBV20-1 and J usage is TRBJ2-3, with D unclear. V was pared by 4 bases and J by 6 bases, with 11 bases between. The CDR3 is 12 residues long. CDR1 is DFQATT and CDR2 is SNEGSKA in the germline V gene (reference sequence).

This clonotype was recorded at least ten times. The chain is built from TRBV7-8 and TRBJ2-6; the match to TRBD1 covers 9 bases. CDR3 size: 19 residues. The J segment lost 1 base and the V segment lost 4 bases, leaving 11 bases of the junction unmatched. In germline, CDR1 is SGHVS, CDR2 FQNEAQ. CDR3 region: CASSSNRGLYSSGANVLTF. CDR3 sequence (DNA): TGTGCCAGCAGCTCAAACAGGGGGCTGTATTCATCTGGGGCCAACGTCCTGACTTTC.

This clonotype came up a few times. The V and J genes are TRBV7-8 and TRBJ2-3; D gene unclear. The germline V gene encodes CDR1 SGHVS and CDR2 FQNEAQ. V lost 5 bases, J lost 5 bases, and 11 bases lay in between. The CDR3 is 13 residues long. CDR3 DNA sequence: TGTGCCAGCAGCCCAGACTTGGGAGATACGCAGTATTTT. Its translation: CASSPDLGDTQYF.

The CDR3 sequence: CASSRGQGVEKLFF. The CDR3 DNA is TGTGCCAGCAGCCGGGGACAGGGGGTCGAAAAACTGTTTTTT. The V and J genes are TRBV11-2 and TRBJ1-4, with 11 bases fitting TRBD1. Trimming took 5 bases from V and 8 from J; bases not matched to a gene: 4. Germline-derived CDR1 and CDR2 are SGHAT and FQNNGV. The CDR3 is 14 residues long.